Below are 29 T cell receptor beta chains sequenced from a single sample in a study of Graves' ophthalmopathy and Graves' hyperthyroidism. RNA transcripts yielded amplified TCR beta CDR3 regions. The first round was an RT-PCR with HTBI primers, and the second round was a multiplex PCR. TCRdb itself ran the multiplex PCR reads through MiXCR, one entry per CDR3 protein. The repertoire holds under 350,000 distinct CDR3 sequences, with about 17% as singletons. The sample consisted of peripheral blood. These receptor sequences come from an adult man with Graves' ophthalmopathy.

This clonotype was counted only a few times. A much larger clone sits a single nucleotide away, making a read error possible. The rearrangement uses TRBV30 and TRBJ2-2; a weak D match, TRBD2 (6 bases). Germline V gene lookup returns CDR1 GTSNPN and CDR2 SVGIG (reference sequence). CDR3 length equals 13 residues. The CDR3 DNA reads as TGTACCGAGGGACCTCGGGGGTCCGGGGAGCTGTTTTTT. This gives the protein CTEGPRGSGELFF.

This clonotype was counted ten times or more. This rearrangement joins TRBV25-1 to TRBJ1-1; no firm D call. This CDR3 comprises 13 residues. The V end was cut by 3 bases, the J end by 5 bases, with 10 bases between. In germline, CDR1 is MGHDK, CDR2 SYGVNS. CDR3 sequence reads: CASSEARATEAFF. CDR3 bases: TGTGCCAGCAGTGAGGCGCGCGCGACTGAAGCTTTCTTT.

As for this clonotype: Mismatch with germline at one junction end may stem from a read error. The chain joins TRBV6-5 to TRBJ2-5, with D uncertain. Germline V gene data show CDR1 as MNHEY and CDR2 as SVGAGI. The CDR3 is made up of 12 amino acids. The CDR3 nucleotides read TGTGCCATCAGTTCCGGACAAGAGACCCAGTACTTC. Translation gives CAISSGQETQYF.

This chain joins TRBV24-1 and TRBJ1-5, with D uncertain. CDR3 length equals 13 residues. Germline values: CDR1 KGHDR, CDR2 SFDVKD. Trimming stripped 7 bases from V and 1 base from J, with 7 bases between. This CDR3 is CATRGSSNQPQHF. The CDR3 DNA follows: TGTGCCACCAGGGGATCGAGCAATCAGCCCCAGCATTTT.

This clonotype was seen repeatedly, ten times or more. The V call is TRBV2, the J call TRBJ1-2, with no clear D. Trimming shortened V by 5 bases and J by 8 bases, and 12 bases separated the two germline ends. This CDR3 has 12 amino acids. CDR1 and CDR2 from the germline V gene are SNHLY and FYNNEI. The DNA of the CDR3 is TGTGCCAGCAGTCAAGTAGGCGACGGCTACACCTTC. Protein sequence: CASSQVGDGYTF.

The chain joins TRBV19 to TRBJ1-2, with 10 bases that match TRBD1. Germline V CDR1 and CDR2: LNHDA, SQIVND (reference sequence). This CDR3 has 14 residues. The J segment lost 4 bases and the V segment lost 5 bases, leaving 4 bases of the junction unmatched. CDR3 nucleotides: TGTGCCAGTAGTCCACGGACAGGGGGCTATGGCTACACCTTC. Protein: CASSPRTGGYGYTF.

Ten or more counts support this clonotype. The CDR3 reads CSARNHHEQYF. CDR3 coding DNA: TGCAGTGCCCGTAACCACCACGAGCAGTACTTC. The chain carries TRBV20-1 and TRBJ2-7; D not resolved. V lost 6 bases and J 5 bases, leaving 11 bases between the germline ends. Per germline, CDR1 DFQATT and CDR2 SNEGSKA (reference sequence). This CDR3 comprises 11 residues.

This clonotype occurred many times. The chain links TRBV11-2 to TRBJ2-7; the D gene could be TRBD1 or TRBD2 (7 bases each). The CDR3 is 15 residues long. Looked up from germline, CDR1 is SGHAT and CDR2 is FQNNGV. The V gene lost 4 bases and the J gene lost 3 bases, with 16 bases spanning the gap. The CDR3 DNA follows: TGTGCCAGCAGCTCCTTACAGGGGAGGGGCTACGAGCAGTACTTC. It yields the protein CASSSLQGRGYEQYF. Full variable domain (rest looked up from reference TRBV11-2 and TRBJ2-7): EAGVAQSPRYKIIEKRQSVAFWCNPISGHATLYWYQQILGQGPKLLIQFQNNGVVDDSQLPKDRFSAERLKGVDSTLKIQPAKLEDSAVYLCASSSLQGRGYEQYFGPGTRLTVT.

Ten or more counts support this clonotype. V gene TRBV28 combines with J gene TRBJ2-5; D is undetermined. CDR3 size: 12 residues. The V gene's germline CDR1 is MDHEN and CDR2 SYDVKM. The V end lost 3 bases, the J end lost 4 bases, and 6 bases lay between the germline ends. CDR3 sequence (DNA): TGTGCCAGCAGTTTGACGGTAGAGACCCAGTACTTC. Its protein is CASSLTVETQYF.

This clonotype has ten or more counts. The rearrangement uses TRBV7-2 and TRBJ1-6; 8 positions match TRBD1. CDR1 is SGHTA and CDR2 is FQGNSA in the germline V gene. After removal of 3 bases from V and 6 bases from J, the junction contained 4 bases not matched to a gene. The CDR3 has 15 residues. CDR3 sequence: CASSLWTGPNSPLHF. Written as DNA, the CDR3 is TGTGCCAGCAGCTTGTGGACAGGGCCTAATTCACCCCTCCACTTT. The full variable domain, rest sourced from reference TRBV7-2 and TRBJ1-6, is GAGVSQSPSNKVTEKGKDVELRCDPISGHTALYWYRQSLGQGLEFLIYFQGNSAPDKSGLPSDRFSAERTGGSVSTLTIQRTQQEDSAVYLCASSLWTGPNSPLHFGNGTRLTVT.

This clonotype came up many times. This chain connects TRBV5-1 to TRBJ2-7; 8 bases map to TRBD2. The trim removed 2 bases at V and 1 base at J, leaving 2 bases unmatched. The CDR3 is 14 residues long. CDR1 is SGHRS and CDR2 is YFSETQ in the germline V gene. CDR3: CASSFGGGSYEQYF. The CDR3 DNA reads as TGCGCCAGCAGCTTTGGCGGGGGGTCCTACGAGCAGTACTTC.

This clonotype was recorded at least ten times. The chain has TRBV6-2 or TRBV6-3 and TRBJ1-5; 10 bases fit TRBD1. Germline trimming cut 7 bases from V and 2 bases from J; bases unmatched to any gene: 11. CDR3 length: 17 residues. Germline CDR1 is MNHEY and CDR2 is SVGEGT. CDR3 DNA: TGTGCCAGCAAAGGGGCTCACGGGACAGGGGGCAATCAGCCCCAGCATTTT. Residues: CASKGAHGTGGNQPQHF.

The J gene is TRBJ1-2, the V gene TRBV28; no clear D gene. The CDR3 has 14 residues. V lost 3 bases, J lost 9 bases, and 17 bases lay in between. Germline loops: CDR1 MDHEN, CDR2 SYDVKM. CDR3 bases: TGTGCCAGCAGTTTTCACCTCAGGCTAGATCGCTACACCTTC. This codes for CASSFHLRLDRYTF.

Concerning this clonotype: A junction boundary mismatches the germline segment, possibly from a read error. V and J are TRBV7-2 and TRBJ1-2; D gene ambiguous. This CDR3 contains 15 residues. Germline values: CDR1 SGHTA, CDR2 FQGNSA. The DNA for the CDR3 is TGTGCCAGCAGCTTAGCGGGAGCCTTGAGGGATGGCTACAACTTC. It codes for CASSLAGALRDGYNF.

This clonotype was picked up a small number of times. The DNA for the CDR3 is TGTGCCACCTACGGACCGATGAACACTGAAGCTTTCTTT. Translating gives CATYGPMNTEAFF. The rearrangement joins TRBV28 to TRBJ1-1; no clear D gene. V lost 10 bases and J 0 bases, leaving 12 bases between the germline ends. The CDR3 spans 13 residues. Per germline, CDR1 MDHEN and CDR2 SYDVKM.

This clonotype showed up many times. J is TRBJ2-5 and V is TRBV12-3 or TRBV12-4; 7 bases are a match to TRBD2. CDR3 size: 14 residues. The junction had 3 bases not matched to a gene; V was cut back by 1 base and J by 4 bases. CDR3 region: CASSLGVAGETQYF. CDR3 nucleotide sequence: TGTGCCAGCAGTTTAGGGGTAGCGGGAGAGACCCAGTACTTC.

The chain uses TRBV6-5 and TRBJ2-7; D not resolved. In germline, CDR1 is MNHEY, CDR2 SVGAGI. The CDR3 consists of 12 residues. V lost 2 bases to trimming and J lost 5 bases, with 7 bases between them. CDR3 loop: CASSYDRDEQYF. Written as DNA, the CDR3 is TGTGCCAGCAGTTACGATCGGGACGAGCAGTACTTC.

This clonotype was observed many times. The chain joins TRBV19 to TRBJ1-5, with D maybe TRBD1 (6 bases). The germline V gene has CDR1 LNHDA and CDR2 SQIVND (reference sequence). V dropped 7 bases and J dropped 1 base, with 20 bases sitting between them. This CDR3 is 17 amino acids long. The CDR3 region is CASTKKGGPWSNQPQHF. The CDR3 coding sequence is TGTGCCAGTACCAAAAAAGGGGGGCCGTGGAGCAATCAGCCCCAGCATTTT.

The chain is built from TRBV5-1 and TRBJ1-2; 9 nucleotides line up with TRBD1. This CDR3 has 16 amino acids. V gave up 4 bases and J gave up 3 bases; unmatched junction bases: 10. Germline CDR1 and CDR2: SGHRS and YFSETQ. The CDR3 spells CASSRISQGADYGYTF. As DNA, the CDR3 is TGCGCCAGCAGCCGAATCTCACAGGGGGCGGACTATGGCTACACCTTC.

This clonotype was observed many times. The J gene is TRBJ2-7, the V gene TRBV7-2; 9 bases are shared with TRBD1. Germline-derived CDR1 and CDR2 are SGHTA and FQGNSA. This CDR3 comprises 15 residues. The junction had 4 bases not matched to a gene; V was cut back by 4 bases and J by 0 bases. Here the CDR3 DNA reads TGTGCCAGCAGCTATGGGACAGGGAGCTCCTACGAGCAGTACTTC. Residues: CASSYGTGSSYEQYF.

This clonotype appeared many times. V is TRBV7-8 and J is TRBJ1-6; D unresolved. Germline values: CDR1 SGHVS, CDR2 FQNEAQ. The ends were cut back, 6 bases at V and 9 bases at J, with 12 bases in the middle. CDR3 length equals 13 residues. The CDR3 region is CASSPSMGSPLHF. The CDR3 coding sequence is TGTGCCAGCAGTCCATCCATGGGTTCACCCCTCCACTTT.

This clonotype was seen repeatedly, ten times or more. The chain uses TRBV20-1 and TRBJ2-7; 8 bases fit TRBD2. The length of the CDR3 is 15 residues. Losses at the gene ends were 0 bases for V and 2 bases for J; bases not matched to a gene: 6. Looked up from germline, CDR1 is DFQATT and CDR2 is SNEGSKA (reference sequence). Here the CDR3 DNA reads TGCAGTGCTAGAGATGGCGGGGGGAATGCCTACGAGCAGTACTTC. Its translation: CSARDGGGNAYEQYF.

This clonotype was seen at least ten times. The rearrangement joins TRBV20-1 to TRBJ2-7, with 11 bases aligning to TRBD2. The CDR3 runs 17 residues. Germline V lookup: CDR1 DFQATT, CDR2 SNEGSKA (reference sequence). Germline trimming cut 6 bases from V and 5 bases from J; bases unmatched to any gene: 18. In nucleotides, the CDR3 is TGCAGTGCGAGCTCGTGGCTAGCGGGGGGTCCGGGGGACGAGCAGTACTTC. This gives the protein CSASSWLAGGPGDEQYF.

This clonotype appeared many times. This chain connects TRBV7-9 to TRBJ1-3; no reliable D call. Between the trimmed V and J ends, which lost 2 bases and 7 bases, there was a span of 12 bases. The CDR3 runs 14 residues. Germline V gene lookup returns CDR1 SEHNR and CDR2 FQNEAQ (reference sequence). The CDR3 DNA reads as TGTGCCAGCAGCTTAATCGGGCGTGACAACACCATATATTTT. It codes for CASSLIGRDNTIYF.

This clonotype was seen ten or more times. J is TRBJ1-1 and V is TRBV12-3 or TRBV12-4; TRBD1 might be the D (6 bases). This CDR3 is 14 amino acids long. With 10 bases removed from V and 1 base from J, the gap between germline ends came to 16 bases. The CDR3 reads CATLGRGANTEAFF. CDR3 coding DNA: TGTGCCACCCTCGGGCGGGGGGCGAACACTGAAGCTTTCTTT.

This clonotype occurred many times. Compared with germline, one end of the junction differs, possibly owing to a read error. This chain connects TRBV4-2 to TRBJ1-1; D is perhaps TRBD1 (5 bases). CDR1 and CDR2 from the germline V gene are LGHNA and YNFKEQ. The CDR3 has 15 amino acids. The CDR3 DNA is TGCGCCAGCAGCCAAGATCGGGGACCGAACACTGAAGCTTTCTTT. Protein sequence: CASSQDRGPNTEAFF.

This clonotype was picked up many times. The chain employs TRBV12-3 or TRBV12-4 and TRBJ2-7, with D unclear. The CDR3 loop spans 13 amino acids. With 5 bases removed from V and 0 bases from J, the gap between germline ends came to 8 bases. This chain's CDR3 is CASSRIGSYEQYF. The CDR3 DNA reads as TGTGCCAGCAGTCGCATAGGCTCCTACGAGCAGTACTTC.

This clonotype showed up many times. The CDR3 is CSARDWDRSNTGELFF. The CDR3 DNA follows: TGCAGTGCTAGAGACTGGGACAGATCTAACACCGGGGAGCTGTTTTTT. V gene TRBV20-1 combines with J gene TRBJ2-2, with 7 bases identical to TRBD1. The CDR3 runs to 16 residues. CDR1 and CDR2 from the germline V gene are DFQATT and SNEGSKA (reference sequence). V dropped 0 bases and J dropped 2; count of bases not matched to a gene: 6.

This clonotype was observed many times. CDR3 region: CASSLGVQTQYF. In DNA form, the CDR3 reads TGTGCCAGCAGTTTAGGGGTCCAGACCCAGTACTTC. V gene TRBV28 combines with J gene TRBJ2-5; unclear D gene. The germline V gene has CDR1 MDHEN and CDR2 SYDVKM. V lost 2 bases, J lost 6 bases, and 7 bases lay in between. This CDR3 has 12 amino acids.